These T cell receptor beta chains were read from a single sample in a study of blood T cell repertoires in COVID-19. Assay: immunoSEQ multiplex PCR; the TCRdb copy retains only in-frame clones and omits some. The sample consists of about 190,000 clones, roughly 87% of them appearing once. The source material was peripheral blood. The receptors here all came from a man aged 55-75 years with active or convalescent COVID-19. Both conserved end residues are part of each CDR3. D genes are given only for firm matches. Clone size, where shown, is once, few, many, or a class for clones that have expanded.

TRBD2	NA	TRBV4-1	TRBJ2-5	CASSQGDLSGGRETQYF	TGCGCCAGCAGCCAAGGGGACCTGAGCGGGGGGAGAGAGACCCAGTACTTC
NA	NA	TRBV10-2	TRBJ2-3	CASRSGITSFDTQYF	TGCGCCAGCAGGTCAGGGATCACGTCGTTTGATACGCAGTATTTT
NA	NA	TRBV5-6	TRBJ1-5	CASSRDGGVNQPQHF	TGTGCCAGCAGCCGTGACGGAGGGGTCAATCAGCCCCAGCATTTT
TRBD2	NA	TRBV30	TRBJ2-3	CAWRRRGGGTDTQYF	TGTGCCTGGAGGAGGCGGGGGGGCGGCACAGATACGCAGTATTTT
NA	NA	TRBV10-3	TRBJ2-7	CAISDGGASYEQYF	TGTGCCATCAGTGATGGAGGCGCCTCCTACGAGCAGTACTTC
NA	NA	TRBV29-1	TRBJ1-1	CSVRPGNTEAFF	TGCAGCGTCCGACCGGGTAACACTGAAGCTTTCTTT
NA	NA	TRBV19	TRBJ1-1	CASSFSGKAFF	TGTGCCAGTAGTTTCTCAGGGAAAGCTTTCTTT
NA	once	TRBV7-2	TRBJ2-7	CASSFRAEQYF	TGTGCCAGCAGCTTCAGGGCCGAGCAGTACTTC
TRBD2	NA	TRBV27	TRBJ2-1	CASSLSPEERGAAGSVNEQFF	TGTGCCAGCAGTTTATCCCCGGAGGAGCGGGGAGCTGCCGGGTCTGTCAATGAGCAGTTCTTC
TRBD2	NA	TRBV10-1	TRBJ2-3	CASSEGLAGADTQYF	TGCGCCAGCAGTGAGGGACTAGCGGGGGCAGATACGCAGTATTTT
NA	NA	TRBV7-9	TRBJ1-3	CASSPPANTIYF	TGTGCCAGCAGCCCCCCCGCGAACACCATATATTTT
NA	NA	TRBV12-3/TRBV12-4	TRBJ1-1	CASFLATEAFF	TGTGCCAGCTTTCTGGCCACTGAAGCTTTCTTT
NA	NA	TRBV19	TRBJ2-2	CASSITGLKNTGELFF	TGTGCCAGTAGTATCACAGGGCTGAAGAACACCGGGGAGCTGTTTTTT
TRBD1	NA	TRBV9	TRBJ2-7	CASSEGAGLPYEQYF	TGTGCCAGCAGCGAGGGGGCGGGTTTACCTTACGAGCAGTACTTC
TRBD2	once	TRBV10-3	TRBJ2-2	CAISGIAGGPGELFF	TGTGCCATCAGTGGAATAGCGGGGGGGCCCGGGGAGCTGTTTTTT
NA	NA	TRBV2	TRBJ2-1	CASSLLGTYEQFF	TGTGCCAGCAGCCTACTCGGGACTTATGAGCAGTTCTTC
NA	NA	TRBV29-1	TRBJ1-1	CSVERGRGGMTEAFF	TGCAGCGTTGAAAGAGGAAGAGGAGGGATGACTGAAGCTTTCTTT
NA	few	TRBV3-1/TRBV3-2	TRBJ2-5	CASSQGAAIQETQYF	TGTGCCAGCAGCCAAGGGGCAGCCATCCAAGAGACCCAGTACTTC
NA	NA	TRBV2	TRBJ1-5	CASSPMGGYGNQPQHF	TGTGCCAGCAGTCCTATGGGGGGGTATGGCAATCAGCCCCAGCATTTT
NA	once	TRBV19	TRBJ1-2	CASSPDSHYGYTF	TGTGCCAGTAGTCCGGACAGCCATTATGGCTACACCTTC
TRBD1	NA	TRBV4-1	TRBJ2-1	CASSPLDRGRYNEQFF	TGCGCCAGCAGCCCGCTGGACAGGGGGCGATACAATGAGCAGTTCTTC
TRBD1	NA	TRBV28	TRBJ1-4	CASRTGTGMGKLFF	TGTGCCAGCAGGACCGGGACAGGGATGGGAAAACTGTTTTTT
NA	NA	TRBV12-3/TRBV12-4	TRBJ2-3	CASSPSEVRQYF	TGTGCCAGCAGTCCATCCGAGGTCCGGCAGTATTTT
NA	NA	TRBV7-9	TRBJ2-6	CASSRGGLSSGANVLTF	TGTGCCAGCAGTCGAGGGGGATTAAGCTCTGGGGCCAACGTCCTGACTTTC
TRBD1	NA	TRBV2	TRBJ1-2	CASVPGQGNGYTF	TGTGCCAGCGTCCCGGGACAGGGGAATGGCTACACCTTC
TRBD1	NA	TRBV5-1	TRBJ1-1	CASSRGTGETEAFF	TGCGCCAGCAGTCGAGGGACAGGGGAAACTGAAGCTTTCTTT
TRBD2	NA	TRBV5-1	TRBJ2-3	CASREMGLVGLDTQYF	TGCGCCAGCAGAGAGATGGGACTAGTGGGGTTGGATACGCAGTATTTT
NA	NA	TRBV19	TRBJ2-1	CASSPTSPGYNEQFF	TGTGCCAGTAGTCCAACTAGCCCTGGATACAATGAGCAGTTCTTC
NA	NA	TRBV3-1/TRBV3-2	TRBJ1-1	CASSQVEVSWGMNTEAFF	TGTGCCAGCAGCCAAGTAGAAGTGTCCTGGGGCATGAACACTGAAGCTTTCTTT
NA	NA	TRBV7-2	TRBJ1-2	CASSPGGRVYGYTF	TGTGCCAGCAGCCCAGGAGGGAGGGTCTATGGCTACACCTTC
TRBD2	NA	TRBV6-5	TRBJ2-1	CASKAGLTDEQFF	TGTGCCAGCAAAGCGGGGTTAACCGATGAGCAGTTCTTC
TRBD1	NA	TRBV5-1	TRBJ1-2	CASRAGTADGYTF	TGCGCCAGCAGGGCCGGGACAGCCGATGGCTACACCTTC
NA	NA	TRBV15	TRBJ1-4	CATTPRRLTNEKLFF	TGTGCCACCACGCCCCGGCGGCTAACTAATGAAAAACTGTTTTTT
NA	NA	TRBV9	TRBJ1-6	CASSAGAIGSPLHF	TGTGCCAGCAGCGCAGGGGCGATAGGTTCACCCCTCCACTTT
NA	NA	TRBV29-1	TRBJ1-4	CSVCQIATNEKLFF	TGCAGCGTTTGTCAGATTGCAACTAATGAAAAACTGTTTTTT
NA	NA	TRBV9	TRBJ1-4	CASSAQSTNEKLFF	TGTGCCAGCAGCGCCCAATCCACTAATGAAAAACTGTTTTTT
TRBD2	NA	TRBV5-5	TRBJ2-5	CASSLGLAGGGSETQYF	TGTGCCAGCAGCTTGGGCCTAGCGGGGGGAGGTTCGGAGACCCAGTACTTC
NA	NA	TRBV6-5	TRBJ1-3	CASSFVALYF	TGTGCCAGCAGTTTCGTGGCCCTCTATTTT
NA	NA	TRBV10-3	TRBJ2-2	CAISDGGGFDTGELFF	TGTGCCATCAGTGATGGCGGCGGGTTCGACACCGGGGAGCTGTTTTTT
NA	NA	TRBV6-1	TRBJ2-2	CASSELDSYTGELFF	TGTGCCAGCAGTGAACTGGACAGCTACACCGGGGAGCTGTTTTTT
NA	NA	TRBV12-5	TRBJ2-7	CASGLVRIGGFSIEQYF	TGTGCTAGTGGTTTGGTACGGATTGGGGGCTTTTCGATCGAGCAGTACTTC
NA	NA	TRBV24-1	TRBJ2-3	CATSDTTGRGTDTQYF	TGTGCCACCAGTGATACCACAGGGAGAGGGACAGATACGCAGTATTTT
TRBD1	NA	TRBV7-9	TRBJ2-1	CASSLRDRGWGQFF	TGTGCCAGCAGCTTAAGGGACAGGGGATGGGGGCAGTTCTTC
TRBD2	NA	TRBV5-1	TRBJ2-1	CASSLRGLEGNNEQFF	TGCGCCAGCAGCTTACGGGGACTAGAAGGGAACAATGAGCAGTTCTTC
TRBD1	once	TRBV19	TRBJ1-4	CASSMWTGYNEKLFF	TGTGCCAGTAGTATGTGGACAGGGTATAATGAAAAACTGTTTTTT
TRBD1	NA	TRBV3-1/TRBV3-2	TRBJ1-6	CASSPTGYNSPLHF	TGTGCCAGCAGCCCGACAGGGTATAATTCACCCCTCCACTTT